Listed here are 29 T cell receptor beta chains from one sample, sequenced in a study of blood T cell repertoires in COVID-19. The assay was immunoSEQ multiplex PCR, and TCRdb's table has in-frame clones only and misses some. In the table there are 110,000 or so clones, about 90% of which are singletons. Sequenced: peripheral blood. The receptors shown here come from a human donor in a cohort sampled during active COVID-19.

The chain employs TRBV7-3 and TRBJ1-2; D may be TRBD1 (6 bases). Germline lookup yields CDR1 SGHTA and CDR2 FQGTGA. The length of the CDR3 is 14 residues. V lost 1 base and J lost 6, with 12 bases in between. CDR3 coding DNA: TGTGCCAGCAGCTTAAAAGGGGGAACGGATGGCTACACCTTC. This gives the protein CASSLKGGTDGYTF.

The gene calls are TRBV11-3 and TRBJ1-1; 8 nucleotides line up with TRBD1. Per the germline V gene, CDR1 is SGHNT and CDR2 is YENEEA. The CDR3 extends over 16 amino acids. The V and J ends lost 2 bases and 4 bases, in that order; junction bases with no gene match: 9. The DNA for the CDR3 is TGTGCCAGCAGCTTACGGCAGGGGGCAGATGGCACTGAAGCTTTCTTT. Translation: CASSLRQGADGTEAFF.

In its sample, this clone was seen a few times. The chain recombines TRBV7-9 with TRBJ1-3; D perhaps matches TRBD1 (5 bases). Germline lookup yields CDR1 SEHNR and CDR2 FQNEAQ (reference sequence). The CDR3 runs to 15 residues. V shed 2 bases and J shed 0 bases, with 8 bases lying between them. The CDR3 loop reads CASSLQGGSGNTIYF. The CDR3 DNA follows: TGTGCCAGCAGCTTACAGGGAGGCTCTGGAAACACCATATATTTT.

This clone came up once. The V call is TRBV12-5, the J call TRBJ1-5, with D possibly TRBD1 on 6 matching bases. Trimming removed 1 base from V and 3 bases from J, with 10 bases in between. In germline, CDR1 is LGHNT, CDR2 FRNRAP. The CDR3 sequence is 15 residues long. DNA for the CDR3: TGTGCTAGTGGTTTGGGTTACAGGGACAATCAGCCCCAGCATTTT. Protein: CASGLGYRDNQPQHF.

The chain has TRBV10-1 and TRBJ2-1; TRBD2 matches at 8 bases. V was pared by 2 bases and J by 7 bases, with 10 bases of the junction left unmatched. The germline gives CDR1 WNHNN, CDR2 SYGVQD (reference sequence). The CDR3 consists of 16 residues. The CDR3 here is CASSEIPGGPWNEQFF. In nucleotides, the CDR3 is TGCGCCAGCAGTGAGATCCCGGGAGGGCCGTGGAATGAGCAGTTCTTC.

The rearrangement links TRBV7-9 to TRBJ2-5; D is possibly TRBD1 (6 bases). Germline assignment: CDR1 SEHNR and CDR2 FQNEAQ (reference sequence). CDR3 length: 16 amino acids. Trimming took off 5 bases at V and 0 bases at J, with 16 bases between the two ends. The CDR3 bases are TGTGCCAGCAGCCCCACCGGGACACTGTACCAAGAGACCCAGTACTTC. Its protein product is CASSPTGTLYQETQYF.

This clone was counted between two and nine times. This chain links TRBV7-9 with TRBJ1-5; no clear D gene. V lost 5 bases and J 0 bases, leaving 11 bases between the germline ends. The CDR3 consists of 15 residues. In germline, CDR1 is SEHNR, CDR2 FQNEAQ (reference sequence). The CDR3 sequence: CASSPSSYSNQPQHF. The CDR3 bases are TGTGCCAGCAGCCCGTCGAGTTATAGCAATCAGCCCCAGCATTTT.

This rearrangement joins TRBV7-9 to TRBJ2-7; a possible D gene is TRBD1 (6 bases). Per germline, CDR1 SEHNR and CDR2 FQNEAQ (reference sequence). The CDR3 loop spans 14 amino acids. Deletions cut 1 base from V and 6 bases from J, with 13 bases between. As DNA, the CDR3 is TGTGCCAGCAGCTTAGACCGGCAAGGGGGCGAGCAGTACTTC. Protein product: CASSLDRQGGEQYF.

The rearrangement joins TRBV3-1 (or the pseudogene TRBV3-2) to TRBJ2-1; tentative D call: TRBD2 (5 bases). Deletions cut 1 base from V and 10 bases from J, with 20 bases between. From germline, CDR1 is LGHDT and CDR2 YNNKEL (reference sequence). The length of the CDR3 is 16 residues. The CDR3 region has the DNA TGTGCCAGCAGCCAAGCGGACTCCGGCGGATGGGGAGAGCAGTTCTTC. This encodes CASSQADSGGWGEQFF.

In DNA form, the CDR3 reads TGTGCCAGCAGCCCAAACAGGGGGCGGTCGTACGAGCAGTACTTC. The encoded protein is CASSPNRGRSYEQYF. The rearrangement joins TRBV3-1 (or the pseudogene TRBV3-2) to TRBJ2-7; 9 positions match TRBD1. This CDR3 is built from 15 residues. Trimming cost V 4 bases and J 4 bases; bases outside gene matches: 8. CDR1 is LGHDT and CDR2 is YNNKEL in the germline V gene (reference sequence).

The chain employs TRBV5-1 and TRBJ1-6; 8 nucleotides align to TRBD1. CDR3 length: 16 amino acids. Germline loops: CDR1 SGHRS, CDR2 YFSETQ. Trimming took 4 bases from V and 7 from J; bases not matched to a gene: 10. CDR3 amino acids: CASSRIDRGENSPLHF. DNA for the CDR3: TGCGCCAGCAGCAGAATAGACAGGGGTGAGAATTCACCCCTCCACTTT.

This clone has more than one count but fewer than ten. V gene TRBV27 combines with J gene TRBJ1-2; 10 bases map to TRBD1. The CDR3 is 14 amino acids. V lost 7 bases to trimming and J lost 5 bases; unmatched junction nucleotides: 7. The germline V gene encodes CDR1 MNHEY and CDR2 SMNVEV (reference sequence). CDR3 sequence reads: CASNPTGGWYGYTF. CDR3 sequence (DNA): TGTGCCAGCAACCCGACAGGGGGCTGGTATGGCTACACCTTC.

CDR3 bases: TGTGCCAGCAGTGTTCCCGGAGCCTACGAGCAGTACTTC. Protein sequence: CASSVPGAYEQYF. The chain links TRBV2 to TRBJ2-7; D call uncertain. CDR3 length: 13 amino acids. Germline CDR1 reads SNHLY; CDR2 reads FYNNEI. V lost 4 bases to trimming and J lost 2 bases, with 9 bases between them.

This chain connects TRBV20-1 to TRBJ1-1; the D is unclear. The V gene's germline CDR1 is DFQATT and CDR2 SNEGSKA (reference sequence). V was clipped by 5 bases and J by 3 bases, with 7 bases between them. The CDR3 contains 11 residues. The DNA for the CDR3 is TGCAGTGCTTCGAGGGACACTGAAGCTTTCTTT. Protein product: CSASRDTEAFF.

This clone was seen once. The rearrangement joins TRBV19 to TRBJ2-3; no clear D. Germline CDR1 is LNHDA and CDR2 is SQIVND (reference sequence). The V and J ends lost 6 bases and 2 bases respectively, with 12 bases between them. The CDR3 runs to 14 residues. The CDR3 sequence: CASRSASNTDTQYF. CDR3 nucleotides: TGTGCCAGTAGGAGTGCAAGCAACACAGATACGCAGTATTTT.

V and J are TRBV7-2 and TRBJ2-1, with 10 bases lining up with TRBD2. CDR3 length: 15 amino acids. The trim removed 1 base at V and 6 bases at J, leaving 3 bases unmatched. Germline CDR1 SGHTA, CDR2 FQGNSA. The CDR3 nucleotides are TGTGCCAGCAGCTTAGTGGTAGCGGGAGGCAATGAGCAGTTCTTC. Its translation: CASSLVVAGGNEQFF.

V is TRBV18 and J is TRBJ2-7; possible D gene TRBD2, 5 bases. This CDR3 is 13 amino acids long. The germline CDR1 and CDR2 sequences are KGHSH and LQKENI. The V and J ends lost 2 bases and 4 bases respectively, with 9 bases between them. This CDR3 reads CASSPKRDYEQYF. The CDR3 DNA reads as TGTGCCAGCTCACCAAAGAGGGATTACGAGCAGTACTTC.

In nucleotides, the CDR3 is TGTGCCAGTAGTATAGAGGGACAGGGGGCGGCTAATGAAAAACTGTTTTTT. It is translated as CASSIEGQGAANEKLFF. The J gene is TRBJ1-4, the V gene TRBV19; 12 positions agree with TRBD1. Germline-derived CDR1 and CDR2 are LNHDA and SQIVND (reference sequence). This CDR3 has 17 amino acids. The V gene end was trimmed by 0 bases and the J gene end by 3 bases; junction bases not matched to a gene: 2. Full variable domain (remainder filled in from reference TRBV19 and TRBJ1-4): DGGITQSPKYLFRKEGQNVTLSCEQNLNHDAMYWYRQDPGQGLRLIYYSQIVNDFQKGDIAEGYSVSREKKESFPLTVTSAQKNPTAFYLCASSIEGQGAANEKLFFGSGTQLSVL.

The chain uses TRBV11-2 and TRBJ2-5; possible D gene TRBD2, 7 bases. The CDR3 covers 14 residues. V lost 8 bases and J 5 bases, leaving 18 bases between the germline ends. Germline CDR1 SGHAT, CDR2 FQNNGV. Written as DNA, the CDR3 is TGTGCCAGCGCCCCGGGGGGCGGGATGGAGACCCAGTACTTC. This translates into CASAPGGGMETQYF.

This clone was counted a single time. The chain employs TRBV10-3 and TRBJ1-5; 8 bases line up with TRBD1. CDR1 is ENHRY and CDR2 is SYGVKD in the germline V gene. Trimming cost V 3 bases and J 6 bases; bases outside gene matches: 4. The CDR3 has 14 residues. CDR3 in amino acids: CAISEAQGVQPQHF. The DNA for the CDR3 is TGTGCCATCAGTGAAGCACAGGGGGTTCAGCCCCAGCATTTT.

In this sample, this clone turned up once. The CDR3 nucleotides are TGTGCCAGCAAGGAACGGGGGAACCAAGAGACCCAGTACTTC. This codes for CASKERGNQETQYF. The chain employs TRBV28 and TRBJ2-5, with D tentatively TRBD2 (6 bases). The CDR3 sequence is 14 residues long. The V gene lost 7 bases and the J gene lost 0 bases, with 12 bases spanning the gap. From germline, CDR1 is MDHEN and CDR2 SYDVKM.

The count of this clone is one. The chain employs TRBV10-1 and TRBJ2-3, with TRBD2 as a possible D gene (5 bases). V was clipped by 2 bases and J by 5 bases, with 11 bases between them. Germline CDR1 WNHNN, CDR2 SYGVQD (reference sequence). This CDR3 has 14 residues. DNA for the CDR3: TGCGCCAGCAGTGAGGGGCAAGCGGAAGATACGCAGTATTTT. Amino acids: CASSEGQAEDTQYF.

In this sample, this clone turned up once. The chain employs TRBV5-1 and TRBJ2-1; 7 bases fit TRBD1. The germline gives CDR1 SGHRS, CDR2 YFSETQ. The J segment lost 0 bases and the V segment lost 0 bases, leaving 9 bases of the junction unmatched. This CDR3 spans 18 amino acids. The CDR3 DNA follows: TGCGCCAGCAGCTTGGGACAGGGACCTATTAGCTCCTACAATGAGCAGTTCTTC. Protein product: CASSLGQGPISSYNEQFF. Looking up the rest from reference TRBV5-1 and TRBJ2-1 gives the full variable domain: KAGVTQTPRYLIKTRGQQVTLSCSPISGHRSVSWYQQTPGQGLQFLFEYFSETQRNKGNFPGRFSGRQFSNSRSEMNVSTLELGDSALYLCASSLGQGPISSYNEQFFGPGTRLTVL.

The V call is TRBV21-1, the J call TRBJ2-3; the table names TRBD2, a call not compared with the DNA. TRBV21-1 is annotated as a pseudogene. The CDR3 consists of 16 residues. CDR3 nucleotide sequence: TGTGCCAGCAGTGGGACTAGCGGGAGGGCCGAAGATACGCAGTATTTT. Its translation is CASSGTSGRAEDTQYF.

This clone was seen once. The V gene is TRBV6-5, the J gene TRBJ2-7, with D maybe TRBD1 (6 bases). Germline V gene sequence: CDR1 MNHEY, CDR2 SVGAGI. The CDR3 is 15 amino acids. Trimming stripped 8 bases from V and 0 bases from J, with 17 bases between. CDR3: CASRRTASSSYEQYF. The CDR3 DNA is TGTGCCAGCCGCAGGACAGCCTCGAGCTCCTACGAGCAGTACTTC.

The genes are TRBV15 and TRBJ1-6, with D tentatively TRBD1 (5 bases). This CDR3 is 14 amino acids long. V lost 7 bases to trimming and J lost 7 bases, with 14 bases between them. CDR1 and CDR2 (germline): LNHNV, YYDKDF (reference sequence). The DNA of the CDR3 is TGTGCCACCAAAAGGGAAGGGGTAAATTCACCCCTCCACTTT. Its protein is CATKREGVNSPLHF.

The V and J genes are TRBV15 and TRBJ1-6; 7 nucleotides match TRBD1. Germline-derived CDR1 and CDR2 are LNHNV and YYDKDF (reference sequence). CDR3 length: 17 amino acids. Trimming at V came to 1 base and at J to 4 bases, leaving 7 bases not matched to a gene. This CDR3 reads CATSRGPRTGYNSPLHF. CDR3 sequence (DNA): TGTGCCACCAGCAGAGGGCCCCGGACAGGATATAATTCACCCCTCCACTTT.

The chain links TRBV2 to TRBJ2-5; TRBD2 is a possible D gene (7 bases). V was shortened by 6 bases and J by 5 bases, with 22 bases between the two germline ends. This CDR3 region has 16 residues. Germline assignment: CDR1 SNHLY and CDR2 FYNNEI. The DNA of the CDR3 is TGTGCCAGCAGGGAGCGGGATTCAGGGGCAGGCGAGACCCAGTACTTC. Its protein is CASRERDSGAGETQYF. Together with reference TRBV2 and TRBJ2-5, the CDR3 gives the full variable domain: EPEVTQTPSHQVTQMGQEVILRCVPISNHLYFYWYRQILGQKVEFLVSFYNNEISEKSEIFDDQFSVERPDGSNFTLKIRSTKLEDSAMYFCASRERDSGAGETQYFGPGTRLLVL.

V usage is TRBV11-3 and J usage is TRBJ2-2, with 8 bases matching TRBD1. J gave up 5 bases and V 3 bases, and 5 bases lay outside the gene matches. CDR3 length: 15 residues. CDR1 is SGHNT, CDR2 YENEEA, per germline. The CDR3 region is CASSFSRGLTGELFF. The CDR3 DNA follows: TGTGCCAGCAGCTTCTCCAGGGGGCTGACCGGGGAGCTGTTTTTT.